This T cell receptor beta chain was captured by sequencing in a study of blood T cell repertoires in COVID-19. The wider study: Italy, Spain and the United States were the sources of the convalescent and acute COVID-19 samples.

Enrolment of Seattle patients took place during active infection, and they were followed longitudinally. In the authors' methods: Counts of nucleated cells, estimated from reference gene primer amplification, were obtained. Measured with immunoSEQ multiplex PCR; TCRdb has only the in-frame clones, and not every one. That table gives V, J and clone size, and the DNA gave D and trimming. Among fewer than 350,000 clones listed, about nine tenths were seen once. Trimming removed 4 bases from V and 2 bases from J, with 5 bases in between. CDR1 SGHRS and CDR2 YFSETQ come from the germline V gene. This CDR3 contains 12 residues.

The chain links TRBV5-1 to TRBJ2-3; D gene unclear. The receptor comes from a woman between 55 and 75 years old with COVID-19, enrolled during active disease. The material sequenced was peripheral blood. The DNA for the CDR3 is TGCGCCAGCAGCCCAAACACAGATACGCAGTATTTT. This sequence encodes CASSPNTDTQYF.